This TCR beta chain was observed in a study of blood T cells in healthy people across ages. Study findings and constraints: Nothing was known about donor CMV status, and this possibly confounded expanded clonotype changes.

Germline assignment: CDR1 SGHRS and CDR2 YFSETQ. There are 14 residues in the CDR3. V was clipped by 2 bases and J by 4 bases, with 10 bases between them. Through a sample-barcoded 5' primer and a J-beta primer mix, a second PCR was run for about 6 to 11 cycles. MiXCR, run by TCRdb on the 5' RACE reads, gives a single entry per CDR3 protein. The sample includes about 690,000 distinct CDR3 sequences, around 43% of them seen just once. For this clonotype: The target antigen is unknown.

The sequencing input was blood. This TCR was recovered from a man older than 75 in good health. The chain joins TRBV5-1 to TRBJ1-5, with a possible D match to TRBD1 (6 bases). CDR3 nucleotides: TGCGCCAGCAGCTTAGGGGGTTGGAATCAGCCCCAGCATTTT. It codes for CASSLGGWNQPQHF.